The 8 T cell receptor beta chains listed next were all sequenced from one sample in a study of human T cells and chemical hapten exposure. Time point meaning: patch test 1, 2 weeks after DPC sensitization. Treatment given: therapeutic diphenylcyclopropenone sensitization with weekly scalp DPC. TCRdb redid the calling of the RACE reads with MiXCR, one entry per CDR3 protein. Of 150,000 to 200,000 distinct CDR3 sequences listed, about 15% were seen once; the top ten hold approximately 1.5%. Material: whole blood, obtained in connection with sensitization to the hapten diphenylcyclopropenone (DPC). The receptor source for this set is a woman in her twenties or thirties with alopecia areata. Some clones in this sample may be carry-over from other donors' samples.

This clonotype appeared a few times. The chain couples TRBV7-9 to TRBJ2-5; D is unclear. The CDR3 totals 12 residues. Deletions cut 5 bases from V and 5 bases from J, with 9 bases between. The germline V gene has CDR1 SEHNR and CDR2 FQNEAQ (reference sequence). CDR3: CASSPTLETQYF. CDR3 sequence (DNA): TGTGCCAGCAGCCCCACCTTGGAGACCCAGTACTTC. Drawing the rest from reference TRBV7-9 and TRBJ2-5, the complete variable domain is DTGVSQNPRHKITKRGQNVTFRCDPISEHNRLYWYRQTLGQGPEFLTYFQNEAQLEKSRLLSDRFSAERPKGSFSTLEIQRTEQGDSAMYLCASSPTLETQYFGPGTRLLVL.

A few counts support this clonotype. This chain's CDR3 is CASRLPGQNNEQFF. The CDR3 DNA reads TGTGCCAGTAGGTTGCCGGGACAGAACAATGAGCAGTTCTTC. The chain carries TRBV19 and TRBJ2-1; 7 bases agree with TRBD1. The germline gives CDR1 LNHDA, CDR2 SQIVND (reference sequence). Trimming cost V 6 bases and J 5 bases; bases outside gene matches: 7. The CDR3 loop spans 14 amino acids.

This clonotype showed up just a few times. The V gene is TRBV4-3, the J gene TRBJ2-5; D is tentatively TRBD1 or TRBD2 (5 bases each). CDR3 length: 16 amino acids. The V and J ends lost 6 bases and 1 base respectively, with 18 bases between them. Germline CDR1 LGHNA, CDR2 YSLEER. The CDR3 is CASSPLGPPAQETQYF. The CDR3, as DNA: TGCGCCAGCAGTCCTTTGGGACCCCCCGCCCAAGAGACCCAGTACTTC.

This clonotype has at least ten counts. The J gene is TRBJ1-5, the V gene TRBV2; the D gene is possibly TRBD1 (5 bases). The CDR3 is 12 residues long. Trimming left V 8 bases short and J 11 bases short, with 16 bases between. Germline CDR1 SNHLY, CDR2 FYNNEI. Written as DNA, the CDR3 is TGTGCCAGCCGGTTCTCGCAGGGCACCCAGCATTTT. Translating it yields CASRFSQGTQHF.

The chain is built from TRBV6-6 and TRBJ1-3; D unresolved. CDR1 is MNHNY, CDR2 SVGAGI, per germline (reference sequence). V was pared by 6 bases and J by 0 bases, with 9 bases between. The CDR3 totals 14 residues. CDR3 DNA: TGTGCCAGCAGGACGGCTAGCTCTGGAAACACCATATATTTT. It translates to CASRTASSGNTIYF.

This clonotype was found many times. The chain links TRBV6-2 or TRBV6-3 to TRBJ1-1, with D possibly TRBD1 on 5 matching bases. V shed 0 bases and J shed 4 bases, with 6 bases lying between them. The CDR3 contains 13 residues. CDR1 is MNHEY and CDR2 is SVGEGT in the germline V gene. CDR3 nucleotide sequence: TGTGCCAGCAGTTACTCTCAGGGCACTGAAGCTTTCTTT. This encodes CASSYSQGTEAFF.

CDR3 DNA sequence: TGTGCCAGCTTCGGGACTAGCCTATCGAACACCGGGGAGCTGTTTTTT. As protein: CASFGTSLSNTGELFF. The chain is built from TRBV6-9 and TRBJ2-2; 9 nucleotides agree with TRBD2. From germline, CDR1 is MNHGY and CDR2 SVAAGI. CDR3 length equals 16 residues. The junction had 7 bases not matched to a gene; V was cut back by 8 bases and J by 0 bases.

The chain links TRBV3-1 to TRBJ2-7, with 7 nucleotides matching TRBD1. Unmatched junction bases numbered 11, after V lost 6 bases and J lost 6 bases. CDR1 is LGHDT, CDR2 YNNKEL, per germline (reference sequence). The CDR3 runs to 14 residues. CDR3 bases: TGTGCCAGCAGTCCCGGTTTGACAGGGCGCGAGCAGTACTTC. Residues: CASSPGLTGREQYF.